This record concerns one T cell receptor beta chain sequence. This specimen comes from a study of T cell responses to AZD1222 COVID-19 vaccine. As for the study in general: Some second doses came at about 4 weeks and others at about 12 weeks; these were pooled.

Clones were sequenced by immunoSEQ multiplex PCR, and TCRdb holds only the in-frame ones, with some missing. The table lists 110,000 or so clones, about nine tenths of them singletons. Germline V lookup: CDR1 KGHSH, CDR2 LQKENI. Trimming pared 2 bases from V and 8 bases from J, leaving 18 bases between. The CDR3 covers 15 residues. The chain is built from TRBV18 and TRBJ1-1; a possible D gene is TRBD1 (6 bases). This clonotype was obtained from an adult in good health. The sequenced sample was peripheral blood, obtained on day 0 of AZD1222 vaccination. The CDR3 region is CASSPASLGTLEAFF. Written as DNA, the CDR3 is TGTGCCAGCTCACCAGCGAGCCTTGGGACACTGGAAGCTTTCTTT.